This is a list of T cell receptor beta chains from one sample in a study of cytomegalovirus exposure and HLA in healthy donors. Profiled with immunoSEQ multiplex PCR; TCRdb holds only in-frame clones, not every one. The sample includes 65,000 to 85,000 clones, roughly 80% of them seen just once. The sequencing input was PBMCs. The receptors here all came from a woman aged 40 to 50 in good health and CMV-seropositive. Each CDR3 is given with its conserved first and last residue. D genes are given only for firm matches. Clone size appears in some rows only: once, few, many, or a class for an expanded clone.

TRBD2,-,TRBJ2-1,TRBV7-9,TGTGCCAGCAGCCCGCCTGGGACTAGCGGGGGGCGCCGCCTCAATGAGCAGTTCTTC,CASSPPGTSGGRRLNEQFF
TRBD1,once,TRBJ2-6,TRBV11-2,TGTGCCAGCCGCAGTGGGTTCCGGGACAGGGTTCGAACGAACGTCCTGACTTTC,CASRSGFRDRVRTNVLTF
TRBD2,-,TRBJ2-7,TRBV15,TGTGCCACCAGCAGGGGGACTAGCGGGAACTACGAGCAGTACTTC,CATSRGTSGNYEQYF
-,few,TRBJ2-3,TRBV7-9,TGTGCCAGCAGCCCCGGGGGAGATACGCAGTATTTT,CASSPGGDTQYF
-,once,TRBJ1-1,TRBV5-1,TGCGCCAGCAGCCACGGGACAACTGAAGCTTTCTTT,CASSHGTTEAFF
TRBD1,once,TRBJ1-4,TRBV30,TGTGCCTGGAGCGCAAGACAGGGGGCTGCGGAAAAACTGTTTTTT,CAWSARQGAAEKLFF
-,once,TRBJ1-2,TRBV19,TGTGCCAGTAGTATCAACAGATTTAACTATGGCTACACCTTC,CASSINRFNYGYTF
TRBD1,-,TRBJ1-4,TRBV6-5,TGTGCCAGCGGACCAGACAGGGCTGGTAATGAAAAACTGTTTTTT,CASGPDRAGNEKLFF
TRBD1,-,TRBJ2-7,TRBV6-1,TGTGCCAGCAGCGCAGGACAGGGGGCGACCGCCGAGCAGTACTTC,CASSAGQGATAEQYF
TRBD2,-,TRBJ2-2,TRBV5-1,TGCGCCAGCAGCTTGGGAGTAGCGGGGGTCACCGGGGAGCTGTTTTTT,CASSLGVAGVTGELFF
-,-,TRBJ1-1,TRBV7-6,TGTGCCAGCAGCTCGACCGGGACAAGAAACACTGAAGCTTTCTTT,CASSSTGTRNTEAFF
-,-,TRBJ2-5,TRBV2,TGTGCCAGCAGTGGCGGGGTGCAAGAGACCCAGTACTTC,CASSGGVQETQYF
-,-,TRBJ1-6,TRBV2,TGTGCCAGCAGCGGGGGTCTTTTGGGGCTGAATTCACCCCTCCACTTT,CASSGGLLGLNSPLHF
-,-,TRBJ2-3,TRBV9,TGTGCCAGCAGCGTAGAAGGAGGCACAGATACGCAGTATTTT,CASSVEGGTDTQYF
TRBD2,few,TRBJ2-3,TRBV7-6,TGTGCCAGCAGCGACGGGACTAGCGGGAGAGGAGATACGCAGTATTTT,CASSDGTSGRGDTQYF
-,few,TRBJ2-2,TRBV5-6,TGTGCCACCTCCTCCCCAGGGGCGTTAGACACCGGGGAGCTGTTTTTT,CATSSPGALDTGELFF
-,-,TRBJ2-7,TRBV7-9,TGTGCCAGCGAGCAGGGAAGAGAGCAGTACTTC,CASEQGREQYF
-,-,TRBJ1-2,TRBV15,TGTGCCACCAGCAGAGCCGGGATTTTCGGGGTTAACTATGGCTACACCTTC,CATSRAGIFGVNYGYTF
TRBD2,few,TRBJ2-5,TRBV13,TGTGCCAGCGGACTAGCGGGACAAGAGACCCAGTACTTC,CASGLAGQETQYF
-,few,TRBJ1-1,TRBV2,TGTGCCCTTGCCCAGGGATCCACTGAAGCTTTCTTT,CALAQGSTEAFF
-,-,TRBJ1-5,TRBV28,TGTGCCAGCAAGGGAGGGAATCAGCCCCAGCATTTT,CASKGGNQPQHF
TRBD1,once,TRBJ1-1,TRBV18,TGTGCCAGCTATCGGGGACAGGGGGGCATCTTGCCTGAAGCTTTCTTT,CASYRGQGGILPEAFF
-,-,TRBJ1-2,TRBV5-6,TGTGCCAGCAGCTTATTGTTTGGGGGCCCCTATGGCTACACCTTC,CASSLLFGGPYGYTF
TRBD1,-,TRBJ1-2,TRBV18,TGTGCCAGCTCACCCAACGGTAGAGGGGGCGCTAACTATGGCTACACCTTC,CASSPNGRGGANYGYTF